The 26 T cell receptor beta chains in this list originate from one sample, sequenced in a study of patients and donors after allogeneic stem cell transplantation. Via MiXCR, TCRdb re-called the RT-PCR reads, giving one row per CDR3 protein. In the table there are roughly 200,000 distinct CDR3 sequences, roughly 38% of which are singletons. Sequenced material: blood, either unsorted or a sorted T cell fraction (not recorded which). The receptors here all came from a human donor who was either an allogeneic HSCT recipient or a stem cell or donor lymphocyte infusion donor (not recorded which). It is not recorded whose cells these are; they may come from a transplant donor.

V gene TRBV20-1 combines with J gene TRBJ2-5; TRBD1 matches at 9 bases. V lost 3 bases to trimming and J lost 1 base; unmatched junction nucleotides: 3. The CDR3 spans 14 residues. CDR1 DFQATT and CDR2 SNEGSKA come from the germline V gene (reference sequence). The CDR3 is CSARRDRVQETQYF. The CDR3 region has the DNA TGCAGTGCTAGGAGGGACAGGGTCCAAGAGACCCAGTACTTC.

This sequence joins TRBV20-1 and TRBJ1-1; TRBD1 matches 7 bases. The germline V gene encodes CDR1 DFQATT and CDR2 SNEGSKA (reference sequence). J was trimmed by 7 bases and V by 6 bases; bases with no gene match: 5. The CDR3 loop spans 11 amino acids. In DNA, the CDR3 is TGCAGTGCAAGGGACAGCCGTGAAGCTTTCTTT. It is translated as CSARDSREAFF.

The chain links TRBV10-3 to TRBJ1-1; 7 bases are shared with TRBD1. The germline V gene has CDR1 ENHRY and CDR2 SYGVKD. The CDR3 has 15 residues. The V segment lost 4 bases and the J segment 4 bases; nucleotides outside the gene matches: 9. CDR3 in DNA: TGTGCCATCAGTGGTTTCACAGGGGACCTCACTGAAGCTTTCTTT. Its protein is CAISGFTGDLTEAFF.

V is TRBV6-2 or TRBV6-3 and J is TRBJ2-2; 10 bases are a match to TRBD1. Germline assignment: CDR1 MNHEY and CDR2 SVGEGT. The junction had 8 bases not matched to a gene; V was cut back by 6 bases and J by 1 base. The CDR3 contains 17 residues. CDR3 DNA sequence: TGTGCCAGCAGCCGTAGCCGGACAGGGGGGAACACCGGGGAGCTGTTTTTT. Protein product: CASSRSRTGGNTGELFF.

The chain is built from TRBV4-1 and TRBJ1-2; 10 positions agree with TRBD1. CDR3 length: 18 amino acids. V lost 2 bases, J lost 3 bases, and 12 bases stayed unmatched. Germline V gene sequence: CDR1 MGHRA, CDR2 YSYEKL. DNA of the CDR3: TGCGCCAGCAGCCAACCCCGGGACAGGGGCCTTCTCGACTATGGCTACACCTTC. This gives the protein CASSQPRDRGLLDYGYTF.

The J gene is TRBJ1-1, the V gene TRBV4-2; D remains ambiguous. The CDR3 has 15 amino acids. Germline values: CDR1 LGHNA, CDR2 YNFKEQ. V was pared by 0 bases and J by 1 base, with 9 bases between. CDR3 residues: CASSQDRAGNTEAFF. CDR3 bases: TGTGCCAGCAGCCAAGATCGGGCAGGGAACACTGAAGCTTTCTTT.

This sequence joins TRBV15 and TRBJ1-2; D is unresolved. Between the trimmed V and J ends, which lost 3 bases and 8 bases, there was a span of 13 bases. Germline-derived CDR1 and CDR2 are LNHNV and YYDKDF (reference sequence). CDR3 size: 13 residues. CDR3 DNA sequence: TGTGCCACCAGCAGTGGGGATTATTGGGGCTACACCTTC. Translated, it gives CATSSGDYWGYTF.

This clonotype was seen more than once but under ten times. The chain recombines TRBV20-1 with TRBJ2-1, with 7 bases lining up with TRBD1. There are 16 residues in the CDR3. Trimming removed 0 bases from V and 4 bases from J; junction bases left unmatched: 9. Germline assignment: CDR1 DFQATT and CDR2 SNEGSKA (reference sequence). Written as DNA, the CDR3 is TGCAGTGCTAGAGATGCGGGCAGGGGGTATTACAATGAGCAGTTCTTC. Amino acid sequence: CSARDAGRGYYNEQFF.

This clonotype came up many times. This chain links TRBV20-1 with TRBJ1-1, with no clear D. The germline V gene has CDR1 DFQATT and CDR2 SNEGSKA (reference sequence). The V end lost 5 bases, the J end lost 1 base, and 8 bases lay between the germline ends. This CDR3 region has 12 residues. This CDR3 is CSASDQNTEAFF. In nucleotides, the CDR3 is TGCAGTGCTTCGGACCAGAACACTGAAGCTTTCTTT.

The V gene is TRBV4-1, the J gene TRBJ1-5, with a tentative D call TRBD1 (5 bases). Germline V CDR1 and CDR2: MGHRA, YSYEKL. This CDR3 region has 14 residues. The V end lost 0 bases, the J end lost 6 bases, and 9 bases lay between the germline ends. Here the CDR3 reads CASSQDRVIQPQHF. CDR3 nucleotides: TGCGCCAGCAGCCAAGACAGGGTAATTCAGCCCCAGCATTTT.

The chain recombines TRBV4-1 with TRBJ1-2; tentative D call: TRBD1 (5 bases). V was trimmed by 1 base and J by 8 bases, leaving 11 bases between them. CDR1 is MGHRA, CDR2 YSYEKL, per germline. The CDR3 runs 13 residues. The CDR3 DNA reads as TGCGCCAGCAGCCAAGTGGGGACGGAGGGCTACACCTTC. This codes for CASSQVGTEGYTF.

This clonotype was counted between two and nine times. The chain is built from TRBV6-6 and TRBJ1-1; D remains ambiguous. V lost 2 bases, J lost 7 bases, and 8 bases lay in between. There are 12 residues in the CDR3. Germline CDR1 MNHNY, CDR2 SVGAGI (reference sequence). CDR3 DNA sequence: TGTGCCAGCAGTTACGATGGGGATGAAGCTTTCTTT. Protein sequence: CASSYDGDEAFF.

The V call is TRBV28, the J call TRBJ1-4, with unresolved D. Trimming stripped 6 bases from V and 7 bases from J, with 6 bases between. The CDR3 length is 11 residues. CDR1 is MDHEN and CDR2 is SYDVKM in the germline V gene. In nucleotides, the CDR3 is TGTGCCAGCAGACTTACTGAAAAACTGTTTTTT. It codes for CASRLTEKLFF. Based on the CDR3 plus reference TRBV28 and TRBJ1-4, the full variable domain is DVKVTQSSRYLVKRTGEKVFLECVQDMDHENMFWYRQDPGLGLRLIYFSYDVKMKEKGDIPEGYSVSREKKERFSLILESASTNQTSMYLCASRLTEKLFFGSGTQLSVL.

Only a few counts were recorded for this clonotype. The chain combines TRBV5-1 with TRBJ1-2, with D hard to call. Germline V lookup: CDR1 SGHRS, CDR2 YFSETQ. The germline V and J ends were trimmed by 0 bases and 7 bases, with 16 bases remaining between them. CDR3 size: 15 residues. The CDR3 sequence: CASSLELAEDGGYTF. The CDR3 nucleotides read TGCGCCAGCAGCTTGGAGTTGGCAGAGGACGGTGGCTACACCTTC.

This clonotype was counted a few times. This chain uses TRBV29-1 with TRBJ1-2; TRBD1 matches at 7 bases. Trimming at V came to 7 bases and at J to 5 bases, leaving 16 bases not matched to a gene. From germline, CDR1 is SQVTM and CDR2 ANQGSEA. The CDR3 loop spans 15 amino acids. The CDR3 sequence: CSGALGQGERYGYTF. As DNA, the CDR3 is TGCAGCGGCGCTCTAGGGCAGGGGGAAAGGTATGGCTACACCTTC.

There are a few counts of this clonotype. The chain couples TRBV20-1 to TRBJ1-1, with 7 bases identical to TRBD1. V was clipped by 3 bases and J by 6 bases; unmatched bases: 7. CDR1 DFQATT and CDR2 SNEGSKA come from the germline V gene (reference sequence). The CDR3 totals 13 residues. Here the CDR3 reads CSARVQGRPEAFF. The DNA of the CDR3 is TGCAGTGCTAGGGTACAGGGGAGACCTGAAGCTTTCTTT.

The chain employs TRBV30 and TRBJ1-5; D is ambiguous. Trimming pared 3 bases from V and 2 bases from J, leaving 5 bases between. The CDR3 has 12 residues. CDR1 and CDR2 (germline): GTSNPN, SVGIG (reference sequence). The CDR3 is CAWRKGNQPQHF. The CDR3 region has the DNA TGTGCCTGGAGAAAGGGCAATCAGCCCCAGCATTTT. Using reference TRBV30 and TRBJ1-5 for the parts outside the CDR3, the full variable domain is SQTIHQWPATLVQPVGSPLSLECTVEGTSNPNLYWYRQAAGRGLQLLFYSVGIGQISSEVPQNLSASRPQDRQFILSSKKLLLSDSGFYLCAWRKGNQPQHFGDGTRLSIL.

The V call is TRBV6-5, the J call TRBJ1-3; TRBD1 might be the D (5 bases). Germline-derived CDR1 and CDR2 are MNHEY and SVGAGI. CDR3 length: 16 amino acids. Trimming cost V 6 bases and J 5 bases, with 20 bases left between them. The CDR3 DNA follows: TGTGCCAGCAGCCGCCCCTCTCAGGGCGAAAGAAACACCATATATTTT. Its protein is CASSRPSQGERNTIYF.

This clonotype was seen more than once but under ten times. The J gene is TRBJ1-1, the V gene TRBV6-2 or TRBV6-3; maybe TRBD1 (6 bases). The ends were cut back, 7 bases at V and 3 bases at J, with 18 bases in the middle. This CDR3 contains 15 residues. Germline values: CDR1 MNHEY, CDR2 SVGEGT. The CDR3: CASNPPGGRYTEAFF. In DNA, the CDR3 is TGTGCCAGCAACCCTCCGGGGGGGCGATACACTGAAGCTTTCTTT.

The V and J genes are TRBV3-1 and TRBJ2-7; D not certain. V gave up 0 bases and J gave up 3 bases, with 3 bases separating them. Germline CDR1 and CDR2: LGHDT and YNNKEL (reference sequence). This CDR3 is built from 12 residues. The CDR3, as DNA: TGTGCCAGCAGCCAAGAAGACTACGAGCAGTACTTC. This sequence encodes CASSQEDYEQYF.

This clonotype was counted only a few times. The chain has TRBV28 and TRBJ1-1; D is possibly TRBD1 (5 bases). Trimming took off 3 bases at V and 3 bases at J, with 11 bases between the two ends. Per germline, CDR1 MDHEN and CDR2 SYDVKM. The CDR3 consists of 14 residues. The CDR3: CASSFGGSDTEAFF. CDR3 nucleotide sequence: TGTGCCAGCAGTTTTGGGGGATCCGACACTGAAGCTTTCTTT. The whole variable domain, remainder taken from reference TRBV28 and TRBJ1-1, is DVKVTQSSRYLVKRTGEKVFLECVQDMDHENMFWYRQDPGLGLRLIYFSYDVKMKEKGDIPEGYSVSREKKERFSLILESASTNQTSMYLCASSFGGSDTEAFFGQGTRLTVV.

V usage is TRBV6-6 and J usage is TRBJ1-2; the match to TRBD1 covers 8 bases. The CDR3 is 14 amino acids. Trimming removed 4 bases from V and 8 bases from J; junction bases left unmatched: 9. The germline V gene encodes CDR1 MNHNY and CDR2 SVGAGI (reference sequence). DNA of the CDR3: TGTGCCAGCAGTTTTCCAGGGGGCGCACGGGGCTACACCTTC. It specifies CASSFPGGARGYTF.

V usage is TRBV5-1 and J usage is TRBJ1-2; 12 bases line up with TRBD1. This CDR3 is 16 amino acids long. Unmatched junction bases numbered 10, after V lost 4 bases and J lost 6 bases. Germline CDR1 is SGHRS and CDR2 is YFSETQ. The CDR3 protein is CASSREGTGGANGYTF. CDR3 nucleotide sequence: TGCGCCAGCAGCAGAGAAGGGACAGGGGGCGCAAATGGCTACACCTTC.

The chain uses TRBV6-2 or TRBV6-3 and TRBJ2-4; TRBD1 matches 8 bases. Germline V gene sequence: CDR1 MNHEY, CDR2 SVGEGT. The V segment lost 0 bases and the J segment 0 bases; nucleotides outside the gene matches: 10. The CDR3 is made up of 19 amino acids. In DNA, the CDR3 is TGTGCCAGCAGTTACTCGATCTTCGGACAGGGAATAGCCAAAAACATTCAGTACTTC. Translated, it gives CASSYSIFGQGIAKNIQYF.

The rearrangement uses TRBV20-1 and TRBJ1-5; D call uncertain. Germline assignment: CDR1 DFQATT and CDR2 SNEGSKA (reference sequence). The CDR3 contains 13 residues. The V and J ends lost 6 bases and 7 bases respectively, with 16 bases between them. CDR3: CSATDGVLQPQHF. In DNA form, the CDR3 reads TGCAGTGCCACGGATGGGGTACTCCAGCCCCAGCATTTT.

The chain links TRBV7-2 to TRBJ2-3; D could derive from TRBD1 or TRBD2 (6 bases each). With 4 bases removed from V and 2 bases from J, the gap between germline ends came to 13 bases. The CDR3 consists of 15 residues. Germline CDR1 SGHTA, CDR2 FQGNSA. CDR3 sequence reads: CASSSGAGNTDTQYF. The CDR3 nucleotides read TGTGCCAGCAGCTCGGGGGCAGGGAACACAGATACGCAGTATTTT.